These T cell receptor beta chains were read from a single sample in a study of T cell changes during pregnancy in multiple sclerosis. Assay: immunoSEQ multiplex PCR; the TCRdb copy retains only in-frame clones and omits some. The sample consists of about 68,000 clones, 92% of them appearing once. Source: peripheral blood, taken in the second trimester of pregnancy. These receptors all come from a female donor in good health, enrolled as a control in a pregnancy study. Both conserved end residues are part of each CDR3. Fields, in order: V gene, D gene, J gene, CDR3 DNA, CDR3 protein. A D gene is named only where the DNA matches it firmly.

TRBV19	NA	TRBJ1-1	TGTGCCAGTAGTCCCTTGGACACAAGATTGAACACTGAAGCTTTCTTT	CASSPLDTRLNTEAFF
TRBV7-9	TRBD1	TRBJ1-4	TGTGCCAGCAGCTTAGAGCCGGGACAGGGAGCAACTAATGAAAAACTGTTTTTT	CASSLEPGQGATNEKLFF
TRBV28	TRBD1	TRBJ1-1	TGTGCCAGCAGGGGGACAGATGAAGCTTTCTTT	CASRGTDEAFF
TRBV2	NA	TRBJ1-5	TGTGCCAGCAAGGCGGTCTTATCCATTGATCAGCCCCAGCATTTT	CASKAVLSIDQPQHF
TRBV6-1	NA	TRBJ2-5	TGTGCCAGCAGTGAAAGAGAGGGATTTGGGCAAGAGACCCAGTACTTC	CASSEREGFGQETQYF
TRBV2	NA	TRBJ2-1	TGTGCCAGCAGTTATCAGGACTACGAGAAGGAGCAGTTCTTC	CASSYQDYEKEQFF
TRBV11-2	TRBD2	TRBJ2-2	TGTGCCAGCAGCTTAGTAGCGGGACCCACCGGGGAGCTGTTTTTT	CASSLVAGPTGELFF
TRBV27	NA	TRBJ2-1	TGTGCCAGCAGTTTTCTCATACTGTATCGCCACCCAAATGAGCAGTTCTTC	CASSFLILYRHPNEQFF
TRBV18	TRBD1	TRBJ2-1	TGTGCCAGCTCACTTGGACAGGGTTCCTACAATGAGCAGTTCTTC	CASSLGQGSYNEQFF
TRBV7-6	NA	TRBJ2-7	TGTGCCAGCAGCTTCGGTGCTAGAAACTACGAGCAGTACTTC	CASSFGARNYEQYF